Sequencing of this T cell receptor (beta chain) was carried out in a study of T cells in Graves' hyperthyroidism and ophthalmopathy. This CDR3 is built from 13 residues. The ends were cut back, 6 bases at V and 5 bases at J, with 14 bases in the middle. CDR1 and CDR2 from the germline V gene are LNHDA and SQIVND (reference sequence). Uncontrolled infection, other autoimmune disease, pregnancy or lactation led to exclusion. Thyroid ultrasound, orbital computed tomography, clinical symptoms, and serum thyroxine and TRAb underpinned diagnoses. A sample of blood taken at first hyperthyroidism diagnosis preceded any ophthalmopathy symptoms. PBMCs were derived from roughly 10 ml fresh peripheral blood. Authors of the study amplified TCR beta CDR3 regions from RNA transcripts. A first-round RT-PCR of the TCR CDR3 used the HTBI primer set. Each CDR3 protein gets one entry after TCRdb re-called the multiplex PCR reads with MiXCR. Here the sample spans about 380,000 distinct CDR3 sequences, about 13% being singletons.

V usage is TRBV19 and J usage is TRBJ2-7; maybe TRBD1 (5 bases). Sequenced: blood. The origin of this receptor is a man aged 30-40 years with Graves' hyperthyroidism that later progressed to Graves' ophthalmopathy. The CDR3, as DNA: TGTGCCAGTAGGGGAAGGGGAAGGCACGAGCAGTACTTC. It encodes CASRGRGRHEQYF. Drawing the rest from reference TRBV19 and TRBJ2-7, the complete variable domain is DGGITQSPKYLFRKEGQNVTLSCEQNLNHDAMYWYRQDPGQGLRLIYYSQIVNDFQKGDIAEGYSVSREKKESFPLTVTSAQKNPTAFYLCASRGRGRHEQYFGPGTRLTVT.